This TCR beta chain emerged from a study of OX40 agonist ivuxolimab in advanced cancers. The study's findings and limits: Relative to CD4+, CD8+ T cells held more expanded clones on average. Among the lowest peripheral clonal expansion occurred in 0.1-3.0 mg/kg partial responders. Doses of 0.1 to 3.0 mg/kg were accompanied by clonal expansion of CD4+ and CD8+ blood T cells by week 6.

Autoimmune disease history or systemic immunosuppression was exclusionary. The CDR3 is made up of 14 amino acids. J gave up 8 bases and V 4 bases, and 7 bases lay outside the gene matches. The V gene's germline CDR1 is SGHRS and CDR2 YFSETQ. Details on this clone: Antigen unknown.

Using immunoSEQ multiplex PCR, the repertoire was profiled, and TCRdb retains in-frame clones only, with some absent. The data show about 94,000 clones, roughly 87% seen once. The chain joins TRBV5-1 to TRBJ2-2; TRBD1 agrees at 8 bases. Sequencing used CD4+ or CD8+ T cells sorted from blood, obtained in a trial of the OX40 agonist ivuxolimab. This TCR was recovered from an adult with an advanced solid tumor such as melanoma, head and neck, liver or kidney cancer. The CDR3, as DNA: TGCGCCAGCAGCCCTCGGACAGGGAAGGGGGAGCTGTTTTTT. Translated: CASSPRTGKGELFF.